This T cell receptor beta chain appears in the sequencing data of a study of blood T cells in healthy people across ages. Study-wide results and limits: Long-lived donors carried more naive CD4+ cells and greater diversity than aged donors.

With each sample, at least 5 micrograms of total RNA were extracted. Note on this clonotype: Its target is unknown.

This CDR3 has 12 amino acids. Germline loops: CDR1 SGHTA, CDR2 FQGNSA. For the second PCR, which ran for about 7 to 11 cycles, a sample-barcoded 5' primer and a J-beta primer mix were used. TCRdb reprocessed the 5' RACE reads via MiXCR and lists one record per CDR3 protein. The sample carries roughly 1,800,000 distinct CDR3 sequences, about 49% recorded once. Sequencing was done on a sample of blood. This TCR was sampled from a woman aged 40 to 50 in good health. J is TRBJ2-7 and V is TRBV7-2; D is ambiguous. The last part of the DNA fits TRBJ2-5 better; the J call may be wrong. The CDR3 DNA is TGTGCCAGCAGCCAATTCTTATCGACCCAGTACTTC. Protein sequence: CASSQFLSTQYF.